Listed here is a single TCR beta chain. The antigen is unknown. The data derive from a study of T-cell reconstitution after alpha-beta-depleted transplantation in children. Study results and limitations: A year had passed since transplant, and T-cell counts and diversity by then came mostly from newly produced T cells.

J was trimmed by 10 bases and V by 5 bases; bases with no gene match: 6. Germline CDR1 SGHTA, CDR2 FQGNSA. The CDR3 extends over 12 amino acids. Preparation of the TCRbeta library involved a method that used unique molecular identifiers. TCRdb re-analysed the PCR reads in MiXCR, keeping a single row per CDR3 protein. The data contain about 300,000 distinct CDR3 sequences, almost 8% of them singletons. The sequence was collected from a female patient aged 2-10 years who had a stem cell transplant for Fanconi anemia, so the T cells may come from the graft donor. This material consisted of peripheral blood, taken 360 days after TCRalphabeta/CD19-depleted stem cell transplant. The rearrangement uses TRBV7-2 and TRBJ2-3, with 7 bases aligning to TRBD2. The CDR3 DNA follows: TGTGCCAGCAGCACGCGGGGGTGGGCGCAGTATTTT. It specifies CASSTRGWAQYF. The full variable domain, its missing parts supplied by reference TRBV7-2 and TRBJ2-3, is GAGVSQSPSNKVTEKGKDVELRCDPISGHTALYWYRQSLGQGLEFLIYFQGNSAPDKSGLPSDRFSAERTGGSVSTLTIQRTQQEDSAVYLCASSTRGWAQYFGPGTRLTVL.